The rows below give T cell receptor beta chains drawn from one sample of a study of breast tumors, draining lymph nodes, adjacent tissues. Each CDR3 protein is one row after TCRdb ran MiXCR on the multiplex PCR reads. Here the sample spans around 70,000 distinct CDR3 sequences, less than 45% being singletons. Material: breast tumor tissue. These receptors came from a female donor with breast cancer. Some clones in this sample may be carry-over from other donors' samples. Each CDR3 is given with its conserved first and last residue. Each record gives: CDR3 protein, CDR3 DNA, V gene, clone size, D gene, J gene. A D gene is named only where the DNA matches it firmly. Size is omitted from some rows. Given values are once, few, many or a class for expanded clones.

CDR3 protein: CASSFRWGSSPKNIQYF
CDR3 DNA: TGTGCCAGCAGTTTCCGTTGGGGAAGTTCTCCCAAAAACATTCAGTACTTC
V gene: TRBV12-3/TRBV12-4
clone size: NA
D gene: NA
J gene: TRBJ2-4

CDR3 protein: CASSLGPNTEAFF
CDR3 DNA: TGTGCCAGCAGTTTAGGCCCGAACACTGAAGCTTTCTTT
V gene: TRBV12-3/TRBV12-4
clone size: many
D gene: NA
J gene: TRBJ1-1

CDR3 protein: CASSLGLRSDYTF
CDR3 DNA: TGTGCCAGCAGTTTAGGACTCCGGTCTGACTACACCTTC
V gene: TRBV27
clone size: many
D gene: NA
J gene: TRBJ1-2

CDR3 protein: CASTKGASGANVLTF
CDR3 DNA: TGTGCCAGCACTAAAGGGGCCTCTGGGGCCAACGTCCTGACTTTC
V gene: TRBV6-6
clone size: many
D gene: NA
J gene: TRBJ2-6

CDR3 protein: CASSFGPRGGAGEQFF
CDR3 DNA: TGCGCCAGCAGCTTTGGGCCCAGGGGGGGGGCCGGTGAGCAGTTCTTC
V gene: TRBV5-1
clone size: many
D gene: NA
J gene: TRBJ2-1

CDR3 protein: CSVEAIGITETQYF
CDR3 DNA: TGCAGCGTTGAAGCTATCGGGATAACGGAGACCCAGTACTTC
V gene: TRBV29-1
clone size: many
D gene: NA
J gene: TRBJ2-5

CDR3 protein: CASSLMTEHGELFF
CDR3 DNA: TGTGCCAGCAGCTTAATGACGGAGCACGGGGAGCTGTTTTTT
V gene: TRBV11-3
clone size: many
D gene: NA
J gene: TRBJ2-2

CDR3 protein: CASSELRGAPSTDTQYF
CDR3 DNA: TGCGCCAGCAGTGAGTTACGCGGGGCCCCTAGCACAGATACGCAGTATTTT
V gene: TRBV10-1
clone size: NA
D gene: NA
J gene: TRBJ2-3

CDR3 protein: CASSLAETGEKYEQYF
CDR3 DNA: TGTGCCAGCAGCTTAGCCGAGACAGGGGAGAAGTACGAGCAGTACTTC
V gene: TRBV11-3
clone size: NA
D gene: TRBD1
J gene: TRBJ2-7

CDR3 protein: CSARGLAGGNEQFF
CDR3 DNA: TGCAGTGCTAGAGGTCTAGCGGGGGGAAATGAGCAGTTCTTC
V gene: TRBV20-1
clone size: many
D gene: TRBD2
J gene: TRBJ2-1

CDR3 protein: CASSFRVAASEKLFF
CDR3 DNA: TGTGCCAGCAGTTTCAGGGTTGCAGCTTCAGAAAAACTGTTTTTT
V gene: TRBV27
clone size: many
D gene: NA
J gene: TRBJ1-4

CDR3 protein: CAREARGNSPLHF
CDR3 DNA: TGTGCTAGAGAGGCCCGAGGTAATTCACCCCTCCACTTT
V gene: TRBV7-7
clone size: NA
D gene: NA
J gene: TRBJ1-6

CDR3 protein: CASRLGRTDTGELFF
CDR3 DNA: TGCGCCAGCAGGTTAGGTAGAACGGACACCGGGGAGCTGTTTTTC
V gene: TRBV5-1
clone size: NA
D gene: NA
J gene: TRBJ2-2

CDR3 protein: CASSLVSGDEQFF
CDR3 DNA: TGTGCCAGCAGCTTGGTGTCAGGTGATGAGCAGTTCTTC
V gene: TRBV5-5
clone size: many
D gene: NA
J gene: TRBJ2-1

CDR3 protein: CASSLASGQTF
CDR3 DNA: TGCGCCAGCAGCTTGGCTTCGGGACAGACTTTC
V gene: TRBV5-1
clone size: once
D gene: NA
J gene: TRBJ2-6

CDR3 protein: CASSSDRDQYGYTFGSGTNSPLHF
CDR3 DNA: NA
V gene: TRBV11-2
clone size: NA
D gene: NA
J gene: TRBJ1-6

CDR3 protein: CASSRLTSGGNTDTQYF
CDR3 DNA: TGCGCCAGCAGCCGATTGACTAGCGGGGGGAACACAGATACGCAGTATTTT
V gene: TRBV5-1
clone size: medium-sized
D gene: TRBD2
J gene: TRBJ2-3

CDR3 protein: CASSYDRQMNTEAFF
CDR3 DNA: TGTGCCAGCAGTTATGACCGACAAATGAACACTGAAGCTTTCTTT
V gene: TRBV6-2/TRBV6-3
clone size: NA
D gene: NA
J gene: TRBJ1-1

CDR3 protein: CSAPVSNQPQHF
CDR3 DNA: TGCAGTGCTCCTGTTAGCAATCAGCCCCAGCATTTT
V gene: TRBV20-1
clone size: many
D gene: NA
J gene: TRBJ1-5

CDR3 protein: CASRPTGISTDTQYF
CDR3 DNA: TGTGCCAGCAGGCCCACAGGGATCAGCACAGATACGCAGTATTTT
V gene: TRBV11-2
clone size: NA
D gene: NA
J gene: TRBJ2-3

CDR3 protein: CSAGLAATDTQYF
CDR3 DNA: TGCAGTGCCGGACTAGCGGCCACAGATACGCAGTATTTT
V gene: TRBV20-1
clone size: many
D gene: TRBD2
J gene: TRBJ2-3

CDR3 protein: CASSLVGGRYEQYF
CDR3 DNA: TGTGCCAGCAGTTTAGTTGGGGGCCGGTACGAGCAGTACTTC
V gene: TRBV28
clone size: NA
D gene: NA
J gene: TRBJ2-7

CDR3 protein: CASSFLQGHNEKLFF
CDR3 DNA: TGTGCCAGCAGCTTCCTACAGGGCCATAATGAAAAACTGTTTTTT
V gene: TRBV11-3
clone size: many
D gene: NA
J gene: TRBJ1-4

CDR3 protein: CASSDSSGGALGEQFF
CDR3 DNA: TGTGCCAGCAGTGATTCCAGCGGGGGGGCCCTTGGTGAGCAGTTCTTC
V gene: TRBV25-1
clone size: NA
D gene: TRBD2
J gene: TRBJ2-1

CDR3 protein: CASSFRPTSEGYF
CDR3 DNA: TGTGCCAGCAGCTTCCGCCCGACTAGCGAGGGGTACTTC
V gene: TRBV11-2
clone size: many
D gene: TRBD2
J gene: TRBJ2-7

CDR3 protein: CASIRDRGRGYGYTF
CDR3 DNA: TGTGCCAGTATCCGGGACAGGGGAAGAGGGTATGGCTACACCTTC
V gene: TRBV19
clone size: medium-sized
D gene: TRBD1
J gene: TRBJ1-2

CDR3 protein: CAVQGFSTGELFF
CDR3 DNA: TGTGCCGTACAGGGTTTCAGCACCGGGGAGCTGTTTTTT
V gene: TRBV10-3
clone size: many
D gene: NA
J gene: TRBJ2-2

CDR3 protein: CASTPGWSYNSPLHF
CDR3 DNA: TGTGCCAGCACCCCCGGATGGTCCTATAATTCACCCCTCCACTTT
V gene: TRBV7-2
clone size: large
D gene: NA
J gene: TRBJ1-6

CDR3 protein: CASSLPYTDTQYF
CDR3 DNA: TGTGCCAGCAGCTTACCCTACACAGATACGCAGTATTTT
V gene: TRBV7-8
clone size: NA
D gene: NA
J gene: TRBJ2-3

CDR3 protein: CASLRLGSNQPQHF
CDR3 DNA: TGTGCCAGCTTAAGGCTTGGCAGCAATCAGCCCCAGCATTTT
V gene: TRBV12-3/TRBV12-4
clone size: many
D gene: NA
J gene: TRBJ1-5

CDR3 protein: CASSQLVTADEETQYF
CDR3 DNA: TGTGCCAGCAGCCAACTAGTAACGGCTGACGAAGAGACCCAGTACTTC
V gene: TRBV4-2
clone size: NA
D gene: NA
J gene: TRBJ2-5

CDR3 protein: CASSFDSGSTYEQYF
CDR3 DNA: TGTGCCAGCAGTTTTGATAGCGGGAGCACCTACGAGCAGTACTTC
V gene: TRBV12-3/TRBV12-4
clone size: many
D gene: TRBD2
J gene: TRBJ2-7

CDR3 protein: CSVDGQNTEAFF
CDR3 DNA: TGCAGCGTTGACGGACAGAACACTGAAGCTTTCTTT
V gene: TRBV29-1
clone size: NA
D gene: NA
J gene: TRBJ1-1

CDR3 protein: CASSLAGLREQYF
CDR3 DNA: TGTGCCAGCAGCCTAGCGGGGTTAAGGGAGCAGTACTTC
V gene: TRBV3-1
clone size: many
D gene: TRBD2
J gene: TRBJ2-7

CDR3 protein: CASSPRQVEAFF
CDR3 DNA: TGTGCCAGCAGCCCTCGACAGGTTGAAGCTTTCTTT
V gene: TRBV7-6
clone size: few
D gene: NA
J gene: TRBJ1-1

CDR3 protein: CASRPGNSGKLFF
CDR3 DNA: TGTGCCAGCAGGCCAGGCAACTCTGGAAAACTGTTTTTT
V gene: TRBV12-3/TRBV12-4
clone size: NA
D gene: NA
J gene: TRBJ1-4

CDR3 protein: CASSEEIMGTDTQYF
CDR3 DNA: TGTGCCAGCAGTGAGGAGATAATGGGCACAGATACGCAGTATTTT
V gene: TRBV6-1
clone size: NA
D gene: NA
J gene: TRBJ2-3

CDR3 protein: CASSLAGTANEKLFF
CDR3 DNA: TGTGCCAGCAGCTTGGCCGGGACAGCTAATGAAAAACTGTTTTTT
V gene: TRBV25-1
clone size: NA
D gene: TRBD1
J gene: TRBJ1-4

CDR3 protein: CSARGFLQGIDTQFF
CDR3 DNA: TGCAGTGCTAGAGGGTTTCTACAGGGAATAGATACGCAGTTCTTC
V gene: TRBV20-1
clone size: NA
D gene: NA
J gene: TRBJ2-1

CDR3 protein: CASSPRGGNTEAFF
CDR3 DNA: TGTGCCAGCAGCCCGCGAGGGGGCAACACTGAAGCTTTCTTT
V gene: TRBV11-2
clone size: few
D gene: TRBD1
J gene: TRBJ1-1

CDR3 protein: CATMVTSGGALTNEQFF
CDR3 DNA: TGTGCCACCATGGTGACCAGCGGGGGGGCGCTCACCAATGAGCAGTTCTTC
V gene: TRBV10-3
clone size: NA
D gene: TRBD2
J gene: TRBJ2-1

CDR3 protein: CASSPPGGRETQYF
CDR3 DNA: TGTGCCAGCAGCCCGCCAGGGGGCCGAGAGACCCAGTACTTC
V gene: TRBV7-8
clone size: many
D gene: TRBD1
J gene: TRBJ2-5

CDR3 protein: CASSRGLAGHGYNEQYF
CDR3 DNA: TGTGCCAGCAGTCGGGGACTAGCGGGACATGGCTACAATGAGCAGTATTTT
V gene: TRBV6-5
clone size: NA
D gene: TRBD2
J gene: TRBJ2-3

CDR3 protein: CATKQGLAGELFF
CDR3 DNA: TGTGCCACCAAACAGGGTTTGGCCGGGGAGCTGTTTTTT
V gene: TRBV24-1
clone size: once
D gene: NA
J gene: TRBJ2-2

CDR3 protein: CASSVRDGLADTQYF
CDR3 DNA: TGTGCCAGCAGCGTAAGGGACGGGCTCGCAGATACGCAGTATTTT
V gene: TRBV9
clone size: many
D gene: NA
J gene: TRBJ2-3

CDR3 protein: CASSSTTTGMNTEAFF
CDR3 DNA: TGTGCCAGCAGTTCGACAACCACAGGGATGAACACTGAAGCTTTCTTT
V gene: TRBV27
clone size: NA
D gene: NA
J gene: TRBJ1-1